A selection of T cell receptor beta chains follows, all from one sample in a study of OX40 agonist ivuxolimab in advanced cancers. Clones were read by immunoSEQ multiplex PCR, and TCRdb kept only the in-frame ones, dropping some. The table has fewer than 60,000 clones, 85% seen once. Sequencing used CD4+ or CD8+ T cells sorted from blood, obtained in a trial of the OX40 agonist ivuxolimab. The receptor source for this set is an adult with an advanced solid tumor such as melanoma, head and neck, liver or kidney cancer. CDR3s include the opening cysteine and the closing phenylalanine or tryptophan. The D gene is left open where the match is weak. Where a row states a size, it is once, few, many or the class of an expanded clone; other rows omit it.

TRBJ2-7	TRBV28	.	TRBD1	TGTGCCAGCAGTCCGGCCGGGACAGGATACGAGCAGTACTTC	CASSPAGTGYEQYF
TRBJ1-4	TRBV7-2	once	TRBD1	TGTGCCAGCAGCTTAGATTGGACAGGGCAAGAAAAACTGTTTTTT	CASSLDWTGQEKLFF
TRBJ1-2	TRBV4-3	.	TRBD1	TGCGCCAGCAGCCAAGTCGGGGACAGGGGGCCGCGCTATGGCTACACCTTC	CASSQVGDRGPRYGYTF
TRBJ1-1	TRBV6-1	once	.	TGTGCCAGCAGTGGCCCTATGAACACTGAAGCTTTCTTT	CASSGPMNTEAFF
TRBJ1-3	TRBV28	.	.	TGTGCCAGCACCCCTGCGGGGGGAACTGGAAACACCATATATTTT	CASTPAGGTGNTIYF
TRBJ2-1	TRBV29-1	.	.	TGCAGCGTACAAGTACCCCAGGTTTACAATGAGCAGTTCTTC	CSVQVPQVYNEQFF
TRBJ2-2	TRBV19	.	.	TGTGCCAGTACTAGCTTGAACACCGGGGAGCTGTTTTTT	CASTSLNTGELFF
TRBJ2-3	TRBV11-2	.	.	TGTGCCAGCAGTCGGACAGAGAGCACAGATACGCAGTATTTT	CASSRTESTDTQYF
TRBJ2-2	TRBV9	once	.	TGTGCCAGCAGCTCAGCGGACACCGGGGAGCTGTTTTTT	CASSSADTGELFF
TRBJ2-5	TRBV27	few	.	TGTGCCAGCAGTTTATCGGCGGGACACCAAGAGACCCAGTACTTC	CASSLSAGHQETQYF
TRBJ2-5	TRBV29-1	.	.	TGCAGCGTTGAACTAAGGTCCTCCAGGGCAGAAGAGACCCAGTACTTC	CSVELRSSRAEETQYF
TRBJ2-5	TRBV7-6	.	.	TGTGCCAGCAGCTCCATACGGCAAGAGACCCAGTACTTC	CASSSIRQETQYF
TRBJ2-5	TRBV4-3	.	.	TGCGCCAGCAGCCAAGAGATAAGGGGGGGGGATGCTGTAGAAGAGACCCAGTACTTC	CASSQEIRGGDAVEETQYF
TRBJ2-7	TRBV5-4	.	.	TGTGCCAGCAGGCCCTCTGGGGTCACCTACGAGCAGTACTTC	CASRPSGVTYEQYF
TRBJ2-5	TRBV2	.	TRBD2	TGTGCCAGCAGGCCCGGGACTAGCGTACAAGAGACCCAGTACTTC	CASRPGTSVQETQYF
TRBJ1-1	TRBV5-6	few	.	TGTGCCAGCAGCTTGGCTAGCACTGAAGCTTTCTTT	CASSLASTEAFF
TRBJ1-5	TRBV19	many	.	TGTGCCAGTAATTCTAGGGGAGTTCGCAATCAGCCCCAGCATTTT	CASNSRGVRNQPQHF
TRBJ1-4	TRBV28	.	.	TGTGCCAGCAGTTTCTCGAGGACAGCCCCGCTCGAAAAACTGTTTTTT	CASSFSRTAPLEKLFF
TRBJ2-7	TRBV7-2	.	.	TGTGCCAGCAGCTTAACGGGATGGGAGCAGTACTTC	CASSLTGWEQYF
TRBJ1-2	TRBV6-5	.	.	TGTGCCAGCAGTTCCACGTTCCGAGCTAACTATGGCTACACCTTC	CASSSTFRANYGYTF
TRBJ2-3	TRBV5-1	.	.	TGCGCCAGCAGCTTGGAACAGTCTTATACAGATACGCAGTATTTT	CASSLEQSYTDTQYF
TRBJ2-7	TRBV6-5	.	.	TGTGCCAGCAGTTACTCGGCAGGGAGCTACGAGCAGTACTTC	CASSYSAGSYEQYF
TRBJ1-1	TRBV4-1	.	TRBD1	TGCGCCAGCAGCCCCCACCAGGGGGGGTTCAGATCGGGTGAAGCTTTCTTT	CASSPHQGGFRSGEAFF
TRBJ2-5	TRBV11-2	.	.	TGTGCCAGCAGCTTAAATTTGAAGACCCAGTACTTC	CASSLNLKTQYF
TRBJ1-2	TRBV5-6	.	.	TGTGCCAGCAGCTTGGGGGCGTCTATCTACACCTTC	CASSLGASIYTF
TRBJ1-1	TRBV6-5	once	TRBD1	TGTGCCAGCAGCCCCTCCCAGACAGGGGAGGCTTTCTTT	CASSPSQTGEAFF
TRBJ1-1	TRBV18	.	TRBD1	TGTGCCACCTCCGGGACAGGGGGGATTAACACTGAAGCTTTCTTT	CATSGTGGINTEAFF